This TCR beta chain was obtained from a study of blood T cell repertoires in COVID-19. Study details: PBMCs, B-cell-depleted T cells, or T cells provided the cDNA or gDNA that made up the material.

CDR3 length equals 13 residues. CDR1 and CDR2 (germline): MNHEY, SVGAGI. Germline trimming cut 6 bases from V and 4 bases from J; bases unmatched to any gene: 4. Living in about two dozen US areas, the participants were between roughly 18 and 89 years of age. Authors' methods: Nucleated cell counts were estimated from reference gene primer amplification. Method: immunoSEQ multiplex PCR; TCRdb's copy keeps in-frame clones and lacks some. V and J calls and clone size follow that table, whereas D and trimming were derived from the DNA. The repertoire has about 200,000 clones, roughly nine tenths of them found once; the top ten carry approximately 2.5%.

Material for sequencing was PBMCs or T cells enriched from blood (not recorded which). This sequence originates from a woman in her thirties or forties with acute COVID-19. The chain recombines TRBV6-5 with TRBJ2-3; 7 bases match TRBD1. This CDR3 is CASSRQGADTQYF. CDR3 nucleotides: TGTGCCAGCAGCCGACAGGGTGCAGATACGCAGTATTTT.